Presented here are 30 T cell receptor beta chains from one specimen sequenced in a study of metastatic and nonmetastatic thyroid tumors. The entire patient cohort was treatment-naive prior to thyroid surgery. TCRdb reanalyzed the PCR reads with MiXCR. The profile shows over 10,000 clones, about 25% of them singletons. The sequencing sample was made of blood. These receptors all come from a male donor with papillary thyroid cancer or a benign thyroid nodule (not recorded which). Some clones in this sample may be carry-over from other donors' samples.

This clone was detected only once. The V call is TRBV7-2, the J call TRBJ1-2, with D unresolved. V was pared by 5 bases and J by 0 bases, with 10 bases between. The V gene's germline CDR1 is SGHTA and CDR2 FQGNSA. The CDR3 totals 14 residues. The chain's CDR3 is CASSAPGANYGYTF. The CDR3 DNA reads as TGTGCCAGCAGCGCACCTGGGGCTAACTATGGCTACACCTTC.

This clone occurred many times. The sample holds other DNA sequences that translate to the same CDR3. This chain joins TRBV2 and TRBJ2-2; D uncertain. Germline V lookup: CDR1 SNHLY, CDR2 FYNNEI. V gave up 6 bases and J gave up 3 bases, with 5 bases separating them. The CDR3 is made up of 12 amino acids. Here the CDR3 reads CASSLDTGELFF. Here the CDR3 DNA reads TGTGCCAGCAGCCTGGACACCGGGGAGCTGTTTTTT.

This chain connects TRBV6-2 or TRBV6-3 to TRBJ2-7; D is undetermined. The CDR3 sequence is 12 residues long. CDR1 and CDR2 (germline): MNHEY, SVGEGT. Deletions cut 7 bases from V and 2 bases from J, with 9 bases between. CDR3 in amino acids: CASTGPAYEQYF. The CDR3 nucleotides are TGTGCCAGCACCGGGCCCGCCTACGAGCAGTACTTC.

The J gene is TRBJ2-7, the V gene TRBV20-1; D is undetermined. CDR3 length: 11 residues. Germline-derived CDR1 and CDR2 are DFQATT and SNEGSKA (reference sequence). With 4 bases removed from V and 6 bases from J, the gap between germline ends came to 10 bases. The CDR3 loop reads CSATKTLEQYF. The CDR3 DNA reads TGCAGTGCTACCAAAACCCTCGAGCAGTACTTC.

There are many counts of this clone. V is TRBV3-1 and J is TRBJ1-1, with TRBD1 identical over 7 bases. With V trimmed by 4 bases and J by 4 bases, 9 bases remained unmatched. Germline V lookup: CDR1 LGHDT, CDR2 YNNKEL (reference sequence). The CDR3 spans 15 residues. The CDR3 coding sequence is TGTGCCAGCAGCCCGGGGGGGACAGCAGGCACTGAAGCTTTCTTT. Its protein is CASSPGGTAGTEAFF.

This clone came up many times. This could be a read error, since a much larger clone is one nucleotide away. The CDR3 spells CASSKGPGVAEAFF. CDR3 nucleotides: TGTGCCAGCAGCAAGGGTCCGGGGGTCGCTGAAGCTTTCTTT. The rearrangement uses TRBV7-8 and TRBJ1-1, with D perhaps matching TRBD1 (5 bases). The CDR3 loop spans 14 amino acids. Per germline, CDR1 SGHVS and CDR2 FQNEAQ. Between the trimmed V and J ends, which lost 5 bases and 6 bases, there was a span of 16 bases. The complete variable domain, with remaining parts taken from reference TRBV7-8 and TRBJ1-1, reads GAGVSQSPRYKVAKRGQDVALRCDPISGHVSLFWYQQALGQGPEFLTYFQNEAQLDKSGLPSDRFFAERPEGSVSTLKIQRTQQEDSAVYLCASSKGPGVAEAFFGQGTRLTVV.

This rearrangement joins TRBV2 to TRBJ2-7; D gene uncertain. Trimming shortened V by 6 bases and J by 6 bases, and 15 bases separated the two germline ends. This CDR3 has 13 residues. The germline V gene encodes CDR1 SNHLY and CDR2 FYNNEI. The CDR3 reads CASRLEFFGEQYF. For the CDR3, the DNA is TGTGCCAGCAGGCTAGAGTTCTTCGGCGAGCAGTACTTC.

The chain has TRBV11-2 and TRBJ2-5; 7 positions agree with TRBD1. Trimming removed 5 bases from V and 3 bases from J; junction bases left unmatched: 6. Germline V gene sequence: CDR1 SGHAT, CDR2 FQNNGV. CDR3 size: 14 residues. The CDR3 DNA reads TGTGCCAGCAGCCAGGACAGGACGGAAGAGACCCAGTACTTC. Translated: CASSQDRTEETQYF.

This chain uses TRBV28 with TRBJ2-7; 7 bases align to TRBD2. Trimming took 5 bases from V and 4 from J; bases not matched to a gene: 8. The CDR3 extends over 14 amino acids. Germline values: CDR1 MDHEN, CDR2 SYDVKM. CDR3 in amino acids: CASSPLADNYEQYF. The DNA of the CDR3 is TGTGCCAGCAGTCCCCTAGCGGACAATTACGAGCAGTACTTC.

The rearrangement links TRBV7-3 to TRBJ1-1; no reliable D call. Germline lookup yields CDR1 SGHTA and CDR2 FQGTGA. V shed 1 base and J shed 2 bases, with 5 bases lying between them. The CDR3 is made up of 13 amino acids. CDR3 nucleotide sequence: TGTGCCAGCAGCTTAAGGATAAACACTGAAGCTTTCTTT. This encodes CASSLRINTEAFF. The full variable domain, with the rest looked up from reference TRBV7-3 and TRBJ1-1, is GAGVSQTPSNKVTEKGKYVELRCDPISGHTALYWYRQSLGQGPEFLIYFQGTGAADDSGLPNDRFFAVRPEGSVSTLKIQRTERGDSAVYLCASSLRINTEAFFGQGTRLTVV.

This clone was detected only a few times. The CDR3 spells CASRSGLASYNEQFF. The DNA of the CDR3 is TGTGCCAGCAGGTCCGGACTAGCATCCTACAATGAGCAGTTCTTC. The chain uses TRBV27 and TRBJ2-1; the match to TRBD2 covers 8 bases. V lost 6 bases and J lost 1; bases outside the gene matches: 5. This CDR3 has 15 residues. Per the germline V gene, CDR1 is MNHEY and CDR2 is SMNVEV (reference sequence).

The chain combines TRBV10-3 with TRBJ2-3; TRBD2 matches at 10 bases. This CDR3 comprises 15 residues. Germline V gives CDR1 ENHRY, CDR2 SYGVKD. V was pared by 8 bases and J by 2 bases, with 7 bases of the junction left unmatched. The CDR3 reads CAIQPTSGNTDTQYF. The CDR3 coding sequence is TGTGCCATCCAGCCCACTAGCGGGAACACAGATACGCAGTATTTT.

The gene calls are TRBV11-1 and TRBJ2-1; 8 nucleotides agree with TRBD1. J lost 6 bases, V lost 5 bases, and 12 bases had no gene match. The CDR3 has 16 amino acids. From germline, CDR1 is SGHAT and CDR2 FQDESV (reference sequence). Written as DNA, the CDR3 is TGTGCCAGCAGCCCAGGACAGGGTGCCAGTTCCAATGAGCAGTTCTTC. It translates to CASSPGQGASSNEQFF.

A few counts support this clone. The chain couples TRBV15 to TRBJ2-5; 10 bases are shared with TRBD1. The CDR3 is 16 residues long. The germline CDR1 and CDR2 sequences are LNHNV and YYDKDF (reference sequence). V shed 1 base, J shed 5 bases, and the junction held 7 bases outside the gene matches. CDR3 sequence: CATSRATPGQGETQYF. In DNA, the CDR3 is TGTGCCACCAGCAGAGCAACACCGGGACAGGGGGAGACCCAGTACTTC.

This clone was observed at least ten times. The V call is TRBV5-5, the J call TRBJ1-5; D uncertain. The germline V gene encodes CDR1 SGHKS and CDR2 YYEKEE (reference sequence). V was trimmed by 0 bases and J by 7 bases, leaving 14 bases between them. The CDR3 runs 15 residues. The CDR3 coding sequence is TGTGCCAGCAGCTTGGTGGGAGGATATGGGCAGCCCCAGCATTTT. This encodes CASSLVGGYGQPQHF.

The gene calls are TRBV6-1 and TRBJ2-2; D is unclear. CDR1 MNHNS and CDR2 SASEGT come from the germline V gene. The V end was cut by 4 bases, the J end by 4 bases, with 13 bases between. The CDR3 spans 15 residues. As DNA, the CDR3 is TGTGCCAGCAGTGGGGGTCTTATTGGCACCGGGGAGCTGTTTTTT. Residues: CASSGGLIGTGELFF.

This clone was seen more than once but under ten times. The chain couples TRBV6-5 to TRBJ1-2; D may be TRBD1 (5 bases). This CDR3 has 14 amino acids. Trimming cost V 7 bases and J 8 bases, with 20 bases left between them. Looked up from germline, CDR1 is MNHEY and CDR2 is SVGAGI. Here the CDR3 reads CASTHRDRQEGYTF. Written as DNA, the CDR3 is TGTGCCAGCACTCATCGAGACAGACAAGAGGGCTACACCTTC.

This clone turned up a few times. The chain uses TRBV6-4 and TRBJ2-3, with 7 positions matching TRBD2. The V segment lost 2 bases and the J segment 3 bases; nucleotides outside the gene matches: 2. CDR3 length: 14 residues. Per the germline V gene, CDR1 is MRHNA and CDR2 is SNTAGT. CDR3 in DNA: TGTGCCAGCAGTGACGGAGCGGGAACAGATACGCAGTATTTT. It specifies CASSDGAGTDTQYF.

This clone occurred many times. This sequence may be a read error, since a much larger clone differs from it by one base. The chain uses TRBV4-1 and TRBJ1-1; 9 bases align to TRBD1. The CDR3 spans 13 residues. Looked up from germline, CDR1 is MGHRA and CDR2 is YSYEKL. The CDR3 loop reads CASSQTGGPEASF. CDR3 coding DNA: TGCGCCAGCAGCCAGACAGGGGGACCTGAAGCTTCCTTT.

This clone appeared many times. The rearrangement links TRBV12-3 or TRBV12-4 to TRBJ2-3, with 10 bases lining up with TRBD2. Trimming took 1 base from V and 1 from J; bases not matched to a gene: 5. This CDR3 contains 17 residues. The DNA of the CDR3 is TGTGCCAGCAGTTTAGAGCGGGAGGGGTCACGCACAGATACGCAGTATTTT. Its translation: CASSLEREGSRTDTQYF.

The table lists this clone with a few counts. The chain couples TRBV12-3 or TRBV12-4 to TRBJ1-5; TRBD1 agrees at 9 bases. V gave up 5 bases and J gave up 0 bases; unmatched junction bases: 8. The CDR3 consists of 17 residues. This CDR3 reads CASSRKGQGISNQPQHF. The CDR3 bases are TGTGCCAGCAGTCGAAAGGGACAGGGAATTAGCAATCAGCCCCAGCATTTT.

V and J are TRBV6-6 and TRBJ2-3; TRBD2 agrees at 7 bases. Germline CDR1 MNHNY, CDR2 SVGAGI (reference sequence). J lost 2 bases, V lost 0 bases, and 11 bases had no gene match. The CDR3 contains 18 residues. CDR3 DNA sequence: TGTGCCAGCAGTTACTCGGGGGAGGGCCCTCACCCCACAGATACGCAGTATTTT. Protein: CASSYSGEGPHPTDTQYF.

The V call is TRBV5-1, the J call TRBJ1-2, with a tentative D call TRBD1 (6 bases). Germline CDR1 is SGHRS and CDR2 is YFSETQ. This CDR3 is built from 15 residues. Trimming stripped 4 bases from V and 4 bases from J, with 17 bases between. The CDR3 region has the DNA TGCGCCAGCAGCCCCCGGGACACCGGTAGCTATGGCTACACCTTC. Amino acids: CASSPRDTGSYGYTF.

V is TRBV6-1 and J is TRBJ2-7, with D unresolved. V gave up 9 bases and J gave up 3 bases, with 9 bases separating them. The V gene's germline CDR1 is MNHNS and CDR2 SASEGT. CDR3 length equals 11 residues. CDR3 loop: CASRRDYEQYF. The CDR3 DNA sequence: TGTGCCAGTCGTAGGGACTACGAGCAGTACTTC.

This chain connects TRBV6-1 to TRBJ1-2, with D tentatively TRBD1 (5 bases). Trimming stripped 5 bases from V and 4 bases from J, with 11 bases between. There are 13 residues in the CDR3. The germline V gene encodes CDR1 MNHNS and CDR2 SASEGT. In nucleotides, the CDR3 is TGTGCCAGCAGTTCCGGGGCCCTCTATGGCTACACCTTC. This translates into CASSSGALYGYTF.

This clone was detected only a few times. The chain has TRBV12-3 or TRBV12-4 and TRBJ2-1; D is ambiguous. This CDR3 is built from 15 residues. The V and J ends lost 1 base and 4 bases respectively, with 11 bases between them. CDR3 in DNA: TGTGCCAGCAGTTTAGAAATGTCCGAATACAATGAGCAGTTCTTC. Translated: CASSLEMSEYNEQFF.

This clone is medium-sized (0.01 to 0.1%) by share. This chain links TRBV12-3 or TRBV12-4 with TRBJ2-3; D uncertain. Trimming left V 5 bases short and J 6 bases short, with 15 bases between. This CDR3 is built from 14 residues. CDR3 protein: CASSENDKSDTQYF. Here the CDR3 DNA reads TGTGCCAGCAGTGAGAACGACAAGTCGGATACGCAGTATTTT.

This clone appeared many times. The genes are TRBV20-1 and TRBJ1-5; weak D call: TRBD1 (6 bases). The V gene lost 0 bases and the J gene lost 3 bases, with 9 bases spanning the gap. The CDR3 runs to 14 residues. Germline V gives CDR1 DFQATT, CDR2 SNEGSKA (reference sequence). The CDR3 protein is CSAREDRFNQPQHF. Here the CDR3 DNA reads TGCAGTGCTAGAGAGGACAGATTCAATCAGCCCCAGCATTTT.

V usage is TRBV6-5 and J usage is TRBJ2-1; 9 bases are shared with TRBD2. Germline V gene lookup returns CDR1 MNHEY and CDR2 SVGAGI. The V gene end was trimmed by 4 bases and the J gene end by 8 bases; junction bases not matched to a gene: 6. The CDR3 sequence is 14 residues long. The CDR3: CASSWRGREDEQFF. In DNA, the CDR3 is TGTGCCAGCAGTTGGCGCGGGAGGGAGGATGAGCAGTTCTTC.

The sample holds a few counts of this clone. The V call is TRBV12-3 or TRBV12-4, the J call TRBJ2-3, with D perhaps given as TRBD1 or TRBD2 (5 bases each). The length of the CDR3 is 15 residues. Deletions cut 6 bases from V and 2 bases from J, with 15 bases between. The CDR3 region is CASSVLGRNTDTQYF. CDR3 in DNA: TGTGCCAGCAGCGTCTTGGGACGAAACACAGATACGCAGTATTTT.